The present T cell receptor beta chain was sequenced within a study of shared clonotypes between healthy human individuals. Of note for this clone: Its cognate antigen is unknown.

Findings of the study overall: Sorted-subset sequencing was shown by rarefaction to be incomplete despite large depth.

Recent vaccinations or acute infections were absent in the healthy HIV-negative adult donors. Per the original data handling: ImmunoSEQ only sent back junction sequences with no quality scores, so filtering was done differently. Repertoires were generated with immunoSEQ multiplex PCR, while TCRdb's copy carries only in-frame clones and drops some. That table furnishes V, J and clone size, whereas the DNA furnished D and trimming. The sample includes around 2.5 million clones, 93% of them seen just once. Sequenced sample: naive CD4+ T cells from PBMCs. Indicated subset: CD45RA+ positively selected. The receptor comes from a man aged 18 to 35 in good health. Some clones in this sample may be carry-over from other donors' samples.

The CDR3 DNA reads TGTGCCAGCAGCTTAGGCCTAACAGGGGTCCCCACCGGGGAGCTGTTTTTT. Protein product: CASSLGLTGVPTGELFF. The rearrangement uses TRBV7-9 and TRBJ2-2; 7 positions match TRBD1. The CDR3 extends over 17 amino acids. The germline CDR1 and CDR2 sequences are SEHNR and FQNEAQ (reference sequence). Trimming took 1 base from V and 4 from J; bases not matched to a gene: 9.